These T cell receptor beta chains were read from a single sample in a study of T cell changes during pregnancy in multiple sclerosis. Generated by immunoSEQ multiplex PCR, the TCRdb table keeps only in-frame clones and is missing some. Found here are roughly 93,000 clones, roughly 90% of them singletons; the top ten hold under 0.95%. The sample in question was peripheral blood, obtained before pregnancy. The receptors come from a female donor with multiple sclerosis, enrolled in a pregnancy study. CDR3s include the opening cysteine and the closing phenylalanine or tryptophan. The D gene is left open where the match is weak.

D: -; V: TRBV2; J: TRBJ1-4; CDR3: CASTRGGGAREKLFF; DNA: TGTGCCAGCACCCGAGGTGGGGGGGCTAGGGAAAAACTGTTTTTT
D: TRBD1; V: TRBV4-3; J: TRBJ2-3; CDR3: CASSQGGQILTDTQYF; DNA: TGCGCCAGCAGCCAAGGGGGACAGATACTCACAGATACGCAGTATTTT
D: TRBD2; V: TRBV7-8; J: TRBJ2-7; CDR3: CASSLEVTSGSYEQYF; DNA: TGTGCCAGCAGCTTAGAGGTAACTAGCGGGAGCTACGAGCAGTACTTC
D: -; V: TRBV7-7; J: TRBJ1-1; CDR3: CASSLNTNTEAFF; DNA: TGTGCCAGCAGCTTAAACACGAACACTGAAGCTTTCTTT
D: -; V: TRBV27; J: TRBJ2-6; CDR3: CASKVSGAPHSGANVLTF; DNA: TGTGCCAGCAAAGTCTCAGGGGCGCCCCACTCTGGGGCCAACGTCCTGACTTTC
D: -; V: TRBV11-1; J: TRBJ1-3; CDR3: CASSTLDSPSGNTIYF; DNA: TGTGCCAGCAGCACCTTGGACAGTCCCTCTGGAAACACCATATATTTT
D: -; V: TRBV2; J: TRBJ1-2; CDR3: CASSPTREAMLYGYTF; DNA: TGTGCCAGCAGCCCCACCAGGGAAGCTATGCTCTATGGCTACACCTTC
D: -; V: TRBV4-3; J: TRBJ2-7; CDR3: CASSQGRGGPAYEQYF; DNA: TGCGCCAGCAGCCAAGGAAGGGGGGGGCCAGCCTACGAGCAGTACTTC
D: -; V: TRBV25-1; J: TRBJ2-7; CDR3: CASSRFGDSYEQYF; DNA: TGTGCCAGCAGCCGTTTCGGGGACTCCTACGAGCAGTACTTC
D: TRBD2; V: TRBV4-1; J: TRBJ2-1; CDR3: CASSQNLAGHNEQFF; DNA: TGCGCCAGCAGCCAAAATCTAGCGGGACACAATGAGCAGTTCTTC
D: TRBD1; V: TRBV7-9; J: TRBJ2-2; CDR3: CATQGARSGELFF; DNA: TGTGCCACCCAGGGGGCGCGTTCGGGGGAGCTGTTTTTT
D: -; V: TRBV11-2; J: TRBJ2-3; CDR3: CASSSSFDTQYF; DNA: TGTGCCAGCAGCTCAAGCTTCGATACGCAGTATTTT
D: -; V: TRBV15; J: TRBJ1-3; CDR3: CATTVDTGNTIYF; DNA: TGTGCCACCACCGTCGACACTGGAAACACCATATATTTT
D: TRBD1; V: TRBV6-5; J: TRBJ2-2; CDR3: CASRAGGPGELFF; DNA: TGTGCCAGCAGAGCAGGGGGCCCCGGGGAGCTGTTTTTT
D: TRBD2; V: TRBV18; J: TRBJ2-1; CDR3: CASSPPNGRAYNEQFF; DNA: TGTGCCAGCTCACCACCAAACGGGAGGGCCTACAATGAGCAGTTCTTC
D: -; V: TRBV4-1; J: TRBJ1-1; CDR3: CASSQAPRRGAGRTEAFF; DNA: TGCGCCAGCAGCCAAGCCCCGCGTCGGGGGGCTGGTAGGACTGAAGCTTTCTTT
D: TRBD2; V: TRBV6-4; J: TRBJ2-1; CDR3: CASSDSGGGPSNEQFF; DNA: TGTGCCAGCAGTGACTCGGGCGGGGGGCCATCCAATGAGCAGTTCTTC